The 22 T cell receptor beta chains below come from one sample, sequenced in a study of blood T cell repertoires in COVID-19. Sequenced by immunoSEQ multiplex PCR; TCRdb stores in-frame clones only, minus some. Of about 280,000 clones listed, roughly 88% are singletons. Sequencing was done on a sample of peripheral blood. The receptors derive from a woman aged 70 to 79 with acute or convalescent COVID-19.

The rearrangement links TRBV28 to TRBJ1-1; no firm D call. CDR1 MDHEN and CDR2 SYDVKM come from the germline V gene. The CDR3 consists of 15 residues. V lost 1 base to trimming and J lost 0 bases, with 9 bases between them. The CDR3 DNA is TGTGCCAGCAGTTTATCTGACATCATGAACACTGAAGCTTTCTTT. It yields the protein CASSLSDIMNTEAFF.

CDR3 sequence reads: CATSRGRDGYNEQFF. DNA for the CDR3: TGTGCCACCAGCAGAGGGCGGGACGGCTACAATGAGCAGTTCTTC. V and J are TRBV15 and TRBJ2-1; D perhaps matches TRBD2 (6 bases). The CDR3 runs to 15 residues. Germline-derived CDR1 and CDR2 are LNHNV and YYDKDF (reference sequence). V was cut by 1 base and J by 3 bases, with 10 bases left in between.

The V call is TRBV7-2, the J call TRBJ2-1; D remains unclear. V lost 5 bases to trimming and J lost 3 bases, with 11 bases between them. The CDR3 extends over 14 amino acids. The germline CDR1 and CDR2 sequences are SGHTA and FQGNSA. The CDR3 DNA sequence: TGTGCCAGCAGCGTCTCACTACTCTACAATGAGCAGTTCTTC. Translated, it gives CASSVSLLYNEQFF.

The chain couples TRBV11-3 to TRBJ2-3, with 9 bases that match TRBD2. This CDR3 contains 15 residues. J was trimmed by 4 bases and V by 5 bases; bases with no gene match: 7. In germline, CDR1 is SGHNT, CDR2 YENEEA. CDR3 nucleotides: TGTGCCAGCAGCCCGGGCGGGGGGGTGGCAGATACGCAGTATTTT. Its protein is CASSPGGGVADTQYF.

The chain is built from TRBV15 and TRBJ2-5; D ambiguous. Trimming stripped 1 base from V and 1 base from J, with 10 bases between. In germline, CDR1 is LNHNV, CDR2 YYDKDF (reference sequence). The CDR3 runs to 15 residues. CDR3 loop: CATSRVMRRQETQYF. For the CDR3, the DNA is TGTGCCACCAGCAGAGTAATGAGGCGCCAAGAGACCCAGTACTTC.

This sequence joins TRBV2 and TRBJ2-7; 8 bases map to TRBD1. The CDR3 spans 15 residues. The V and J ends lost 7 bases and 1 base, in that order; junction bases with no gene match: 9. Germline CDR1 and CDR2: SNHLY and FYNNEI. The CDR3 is CASNKDRGRSYEQYF. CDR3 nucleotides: TGTGCCAGCAACAAAGACAGGGGAAGGTCCTACGAGCAGTACTTC.

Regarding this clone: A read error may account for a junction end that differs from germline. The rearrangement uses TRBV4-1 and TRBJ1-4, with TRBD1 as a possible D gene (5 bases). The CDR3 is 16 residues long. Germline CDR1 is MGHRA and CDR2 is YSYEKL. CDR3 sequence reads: CARSRPWGGTNEKLFF. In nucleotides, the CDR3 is TGCGCCCGCAGCCGACCCTGGGGGGGGACTAATGAAAAACTGTTTTTT.

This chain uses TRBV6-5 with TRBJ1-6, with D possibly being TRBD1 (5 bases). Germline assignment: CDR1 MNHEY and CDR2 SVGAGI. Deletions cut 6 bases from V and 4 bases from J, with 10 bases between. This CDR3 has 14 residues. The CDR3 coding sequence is TGTGCCAGCAGCTCCGACAGTTATAATTCACCCCTCCACTTT. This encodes CASSSDSYNSPLHF.

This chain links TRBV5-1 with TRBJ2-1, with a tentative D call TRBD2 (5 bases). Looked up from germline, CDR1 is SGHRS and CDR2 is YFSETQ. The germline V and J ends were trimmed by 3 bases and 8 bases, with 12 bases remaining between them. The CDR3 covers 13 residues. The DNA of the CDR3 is TGCGCCAGCAGCTCCCTAGTTAGCGATGAGCAGTTCTTC. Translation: CASSSLVSDEQFF.

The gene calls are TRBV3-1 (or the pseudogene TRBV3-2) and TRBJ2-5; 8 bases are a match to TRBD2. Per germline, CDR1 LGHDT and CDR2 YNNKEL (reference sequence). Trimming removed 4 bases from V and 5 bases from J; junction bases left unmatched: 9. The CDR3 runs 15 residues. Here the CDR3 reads CASSPGGALMETQYF. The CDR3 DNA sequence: TGTGCCAGCAGCCCCGGGGGGGCCTTAATGGAGACCCAGTACTTC.

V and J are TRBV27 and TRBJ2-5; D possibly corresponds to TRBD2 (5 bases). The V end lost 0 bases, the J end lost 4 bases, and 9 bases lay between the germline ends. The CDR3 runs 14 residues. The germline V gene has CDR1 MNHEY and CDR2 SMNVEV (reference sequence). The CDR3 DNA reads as TGTGCCAGCAGTTTATCTAGGACTGGAGAGACCCAGTACTTC. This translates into CASSLSRTGETQYF.

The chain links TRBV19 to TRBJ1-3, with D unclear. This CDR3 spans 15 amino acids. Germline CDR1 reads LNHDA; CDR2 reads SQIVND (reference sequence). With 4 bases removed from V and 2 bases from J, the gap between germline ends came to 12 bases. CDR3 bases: TGTGCCAGTAGTACCTCGGGGATCCCTGGAAACACCATATATTTT. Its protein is CASSTSGIPGNTIYF.

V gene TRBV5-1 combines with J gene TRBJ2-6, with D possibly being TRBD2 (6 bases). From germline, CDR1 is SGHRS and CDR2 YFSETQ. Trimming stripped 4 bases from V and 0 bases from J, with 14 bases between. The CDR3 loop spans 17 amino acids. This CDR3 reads CASSGGTADSGANVLTF. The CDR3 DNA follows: TGCGCCAGCAGCGGAGGGACCGCGGACTCTGGGGCCAACGTCCTGACTTTC. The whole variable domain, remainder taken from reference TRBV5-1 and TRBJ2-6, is KAGVTQTPRYLIKTRGQQVTLSCSPISGHRSVSWYQQTPGQGLQFLFEYFSETQRNKGNFPGRFSGRQFSNSRSEMNVSTLELGDSALYLCASSGGTADSGANVLTFGAGSRLTVL.

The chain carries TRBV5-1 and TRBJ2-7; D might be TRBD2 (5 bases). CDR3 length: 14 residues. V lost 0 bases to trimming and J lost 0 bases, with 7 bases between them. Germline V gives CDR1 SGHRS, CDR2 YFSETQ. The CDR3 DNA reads TGCGCCAGCAGCTTGGGGAGGAGCTCCTACGAGCAGTACTTC. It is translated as CASSLGRSSYEQYF.

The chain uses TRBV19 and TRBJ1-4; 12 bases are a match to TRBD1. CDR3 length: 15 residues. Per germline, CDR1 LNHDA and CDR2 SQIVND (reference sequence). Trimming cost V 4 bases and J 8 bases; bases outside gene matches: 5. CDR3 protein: CASSKGTGGEEKLFF. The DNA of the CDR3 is TGTGCCAGTAGTAAAGGGACAGGGGGCGAGGAAAAACTGTTTTTT.

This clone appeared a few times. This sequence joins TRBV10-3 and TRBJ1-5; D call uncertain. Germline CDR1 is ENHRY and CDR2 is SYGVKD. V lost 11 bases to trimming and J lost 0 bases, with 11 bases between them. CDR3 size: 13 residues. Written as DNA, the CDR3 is TGTGCCGCGCACCAGGATAGCAATCAGCCCCAGCATTTT. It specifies CAAHQDSNQPQHF.

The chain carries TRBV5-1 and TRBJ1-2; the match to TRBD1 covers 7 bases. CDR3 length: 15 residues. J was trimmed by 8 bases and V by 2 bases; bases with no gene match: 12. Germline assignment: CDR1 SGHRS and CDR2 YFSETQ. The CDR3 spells CASSFLGQATWGYTF. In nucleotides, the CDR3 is TGCGCCAGCAGCTTCCTAGGACAGGCCACCTGGGGCTACACCTTC.

The CDR3 region has the DNA TGTGCCACCAGTGATTTAAACAGCAACTATGGCTACACCTTC. Amino acids: CATSDLNSNYGYTF. The genes are TRBV24-1 and TRBJ1-2; D unresolved. V shed 1 base and J shed 2 bases, with 7 bases lying between them. This CDR3 spans 14 amino acids. Germline V gives CDR1 KGHDR, CDR2 SFDVKD.

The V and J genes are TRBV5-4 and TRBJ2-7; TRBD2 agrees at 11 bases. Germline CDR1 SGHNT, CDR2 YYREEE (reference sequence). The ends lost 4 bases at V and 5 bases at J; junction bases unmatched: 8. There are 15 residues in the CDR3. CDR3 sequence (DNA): TGTGCCAGCAGCCGTCCCACTAGCGGGGGCAACGAGCAGTACTTC. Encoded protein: CASSRPTSGGNEQYF.

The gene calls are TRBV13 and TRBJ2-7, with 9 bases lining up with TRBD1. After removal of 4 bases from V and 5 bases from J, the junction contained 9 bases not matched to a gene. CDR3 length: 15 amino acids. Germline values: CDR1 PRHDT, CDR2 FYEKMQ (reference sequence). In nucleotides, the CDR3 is TGTGCCAGCAGCTATCAGACAGGGGGAGCCCACGAGCAGTACTTC. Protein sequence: CASSYQTGGAHEQYF.

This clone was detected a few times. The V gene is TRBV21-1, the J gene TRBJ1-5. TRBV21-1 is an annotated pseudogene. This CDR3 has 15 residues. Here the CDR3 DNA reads TGTGCCAGCAGCAGGTTCGGTTATAGCAATCAGCCCCAGCATTTT. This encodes CASSRFGYSNQPQHF.

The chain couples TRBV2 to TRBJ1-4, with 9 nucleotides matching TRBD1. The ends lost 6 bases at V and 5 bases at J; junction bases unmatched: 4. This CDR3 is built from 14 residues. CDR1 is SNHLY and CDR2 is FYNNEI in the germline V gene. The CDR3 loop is CASRAGTGNEKLFF. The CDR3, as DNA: TGTGCCAGCAGGGCCGGGACAGGGAATGAAAAACTGTTTTTT.